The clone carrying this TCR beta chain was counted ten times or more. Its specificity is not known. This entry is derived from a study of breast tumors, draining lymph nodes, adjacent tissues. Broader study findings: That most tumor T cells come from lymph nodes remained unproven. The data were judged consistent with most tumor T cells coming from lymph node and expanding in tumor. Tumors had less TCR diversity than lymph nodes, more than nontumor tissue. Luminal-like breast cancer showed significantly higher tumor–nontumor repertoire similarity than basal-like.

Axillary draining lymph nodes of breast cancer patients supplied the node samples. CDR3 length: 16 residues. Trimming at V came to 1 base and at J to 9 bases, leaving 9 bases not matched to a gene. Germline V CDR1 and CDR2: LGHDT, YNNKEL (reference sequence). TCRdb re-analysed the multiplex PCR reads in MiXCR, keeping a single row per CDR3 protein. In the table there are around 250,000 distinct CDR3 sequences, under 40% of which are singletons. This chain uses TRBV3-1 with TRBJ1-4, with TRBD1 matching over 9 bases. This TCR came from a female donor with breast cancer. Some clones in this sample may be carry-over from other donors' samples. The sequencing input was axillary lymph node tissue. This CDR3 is CASSQALQGAKKKLFF. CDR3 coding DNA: TGTGCCAGCAGCCAAGCCCTACAGGGGGCAAAGAAAAAACTGTTTTTT.